This is a list of T cell receptor beta chains from one sample in a study of CD8 T cells in Susac syndrome. TCRdb reanalysed the immunoSEQ multiplex PCR reads using MiXCR and keeps one entry per CDR3 protein. The repertoire holds around 130,000 distinct CDR3 sequences, with approximately 94% as singletons. Sequenced material: CD4+ T cells from PBMCs. All receptors derive from a human donor in good health. Each CDR3 is given with its conserved first and last residue. The D gene is left open where the match is weak. Clone size is stated in some rows and not others, as once, few, many or a class when expanded.

TRBD2	TRBJ2-2	.	TRBV18	CASSPVSLAGEGNTGELFF	TGTGCCAGCTCACCAGTCTCGCTAGCGGGAGAGGGGAACACCGGGGAGCTGTTTTTT
.	TRBJ2-2	.	TRBV6-4	CASSPEAAAGELFF	TGTGCCAGCAGCCCCGAGGCAGCGGCCGGGGAGCTGTTTTTT
TRBD1	TRBJ1-2	.	TRBV6-2/TRBV6-3	CASRLHWTGDNYGYTF	TGTGCCAGCAGACTACATTGGACAGGGGATAACTATGGCTACACCTTC
TRBD1	TRBJ1-1	.	TRBV3-1	CASSQDQGARTEAFF	TGTGCCAGCAGCCAAGACCAGGGGGCGAGGACTGAAGCTTTCTTT
TRBD1	TRBJ1-4	.	TRBV7-8	CASSSRDSLTTNEKLFF	TGTGCCAGCAGCTCCCGGGACAGCCTTACAACTAATGAAAAACTGTTTTTT
TRBD1	TRBJ2-5	.	TRBV12-3/TRBV12-4	CASSLRQGAQETQYF	TGTGCCAGCAGTTTAAGACAGGGAGCCCAAGAGACCCAGTACTTC
TRBD2	TRBJ2-3	.	TRBV9	CASSVLAGAGTQYF	TGTGCCAGCAGCGTTCTAGCGGGAGCGGGTACGCAGTATTTT
.	TRBJ1-5	.	TRBV7-9	CASTPMGSQPQHF	TGTGCCAGCACCCCCATGGGGAGCCAGCCCCAGCATTTT
.	TRBJ1-6	.	TRBV7-2	CASSLGTSSPLHF	TGTGCCAGCAGCTTAGGAACGAGTTCACCCCTCCACTTT
.	TRBJ2-3	.	TRBV6-5	CASSYSGAGTDTQYF	TGTGCCAGCAGTTACTCAGGGGCCGGCACAGATACGCAGTATTTT
TRBD2	TRBJ2-3	.	TRBV3-1	CASSQAGLADTDTQYF	TGTGCCAGCAGCCAAGCGGGACTAGCGGACACAGATACGCAGTATTTT
.	TRBJ1-1	.	TRBV5-6	CASSLVAHGAFF	TGTGCCAGCAGCTTGGTCGCCCATGGAGCTTTCTTT
.	TRBJ2-7	.	TRBV10-3	CAISELGAGDGYEQYF	TGTGCCATCAGTGAGTTGGGGGCAGGGGACGGCTACGAGCAGTACTTC
TRBD2	TRBJ2-7	.	TRBV7-9	CASSVAREGYEQYF	TGTGCCAGCAGCGTAGCCAGGGAGGGGTACGAGCAGTACTTC
TRBD2	TRBJ2-1	.	TRBV19	CASSPLAGTLSYNEQFF	TGTGCCAGTAGTCCCCTAGCGGGAACTCTCTCCTACAATGAGCAGTTCTTC
.	TRBJ1-1	.	TRBV30	CAWRGNGRTEAFF	TGTGCCTGGAGGGGGAATGGGAGAACTGAAGCTTTCTTT
TRBD2	TRBJ2-2	once	TRBV6-6	CAISPGAASGSGELFF	TGTGCCATCTCTCCCGGGGCTGCTAGCGGGTCCGGGGAGCTGTTTTTT
.	TRBJ2-2	.	TRBV5-8	CASSLVWGGSNTGELFF	TGTGCCAGCAGCTTGGTTTGGGGGGGCTCGAACACCGGGGAGCTGTTTTTT
.	TRBJ2-6	.	TRBV27	CASRDVGSGANVLTF	TGTGCCAGCCGGGACGTCGGCTCTGGGGCCAACGTCCTGACTTTC
.	TRBJ1-5	few	TRBV5-1	CASSLGESNQPQHF	TGCGCCAGCTCTCTGGGAGAGAGCAATCAGCCCCAGCATTTT
TRBD1	TRBJ2-7	.	TRBV29-1	CSVERDRGIGEQYF	TGCAGCGTTGAACGGGACAGGGGAATAGGTGAGCAGTACTTC
.	TRBJ2-6	once	TRBV6-5	CASSLPGPSSSGANVLTF	TGTGCCAGCAGTTTACCGGGACCATCAAGCTCTGGGGCCAACGTCCTGACTTTC
.	TRBJ1-3	.	TRBV7-9	CASSFPPGNTIYF	TGTGCCAGCAGCTTCCCCCCCGGAAACACCATATATTTT
.	TRBJ2-1	.	TRBV5-6	CASSLGQLHWGEQFF	TGTGCCAGCAGCTTGGGGCAGCTTCACTGGGGTGAGCAGTTCTTC
.	TRBJ1-1	.	TRBV10-3	CAISVGQQFEAFF	TGTGCCATCAGTGTCGGGCAGCAGTTTGAAGCTTTCTTT
.	TRBJ1-5	once	TRBV20-1	CSAGNRDQVVENQPQHF	TGCAGTGCTGGTAACAGGGATCAAGTTGTGGAGAATCAGCCCCAGCATTTT
TRBD1	TRBJ2-1	.	TRBV28	CASSKQGYEQFF	TGTGCCAGCAGTAAACAGGGGTATGAGCAGTTCTTC
.	TRBJ2-1	once	TRBV24-1	CATSDQGNEQFF	TGTGCCACCAGTGATCAAGGAAATGAGCAGTTCTTC
.	TRBJ2-5	.	TRBV20-1	CSAIRDGRQETQYF	TGCAGTGCTATTCGGGACGGACGCCAAGAGACCCAGTACTTC